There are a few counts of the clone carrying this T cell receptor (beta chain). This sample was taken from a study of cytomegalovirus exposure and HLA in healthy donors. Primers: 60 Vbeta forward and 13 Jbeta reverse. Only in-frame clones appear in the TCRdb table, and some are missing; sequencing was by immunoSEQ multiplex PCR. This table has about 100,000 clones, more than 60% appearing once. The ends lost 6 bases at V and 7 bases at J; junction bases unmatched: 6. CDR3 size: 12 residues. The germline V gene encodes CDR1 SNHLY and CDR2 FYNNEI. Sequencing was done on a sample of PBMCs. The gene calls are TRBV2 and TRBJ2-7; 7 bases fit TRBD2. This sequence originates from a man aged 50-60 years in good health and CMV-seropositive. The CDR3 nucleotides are TGTGCCAGCAGGCTGACTAGCTGGGAGCAGTACTTC. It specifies CASRLTSWEQYF.